Given below is one T cell receptor (beta chain) in context. The entry originates in a study of regulatory T cells in long-lasting Graves disease. Between the trimmed V and J ends, which lost 3 bases and 8 bases, there was a span of 11 bases. Germline CDR1 and CDR2: SGDLS and YYNGEE. The CDR3 is made up of 13 amino acids. Arm-PCR of CDR3 regions and iRepertoire HTBI primers were used to build TCR beta libraries. Using its own MiXCR run on the multiplex PCR reads, TCRdb lists one record per CDR3 protein. Here the sample spans 300,000 to 400,000 distinct CDR3 sequences, about a sixth being singletons. The time point was: newly diagnosed GD, antithyroid drugs for less than 3 months. Preparation of the TCR library used RNA extracted from PBMCs. These data also featured in a second study, about T cells in Graves' hyperthyroidism and ophthalmopathy.

This specimen was peripheral blood mononuclear cells (PBMCs), taken at new diagnosis, from a patient treated with antithyroid drugs. The rearrangement joins TRBV9 to TRBJ1-4, with D possibly TRBD1 on 5 matching bases. The sequence was obtained from a man aged 40-49 years with Graves disease. CDR3 DNA sequence: TGTGCCAGCAGCGAGAGGGGCGGGGAAAAACTGTTTTTT. Protein sequence: CASSERGGEKLFF.